This T cell receptor (beta chain) was profiled in a study of cytomegalovirus exposure and HLA in healthy donors. Study in general: An earlier analysis found some 100 million unique TCR beta sequences from 200 million or so T cells. General study results and limits: High sensitivity and specificity were reportedly achieved when the classifier diagnosed cytomegalovirus status. Analysis was carried out at a later point, and it linked a missense DCLRE1C variant to TCR beta V- and J-gene trimming.

Per germline, CDR1 LGHNA and CDR2 YSLEER. The CDR3 extends over 18 amino acids. V was clipped by 1 base and J by 1 base, with 19 bases between them. In nominal health when sampled, donors likely had unrecorded immune exposures nonetheless. Note on this clone: Its target is unknown.

A multiplex PCR was run with 60 Vbeta primers and 13 Jbeta primers. The protocol was immunoSEQ multiplex PCR, while the TCRdb copy is restricted to in-frame clones and leaves out a portion. The profile shows around 190,000 clones, over 60% of them singletons. The V and J genes are TRBV4-3 and TRBJ1-1; D unclear. Input material: PBMCs. The sequence derives from a woman between 40 and 55 years old in good health and CMV-seronegative. The CDR3 protein is CASSQVQKSPGENTEAFF. CDR3 in DNA: TGCGCCAGCAGCCAAGTTCAAAAGTCTCCAGGCGAGAACACTGAAGCTTTCTTT.